The 12 T cell receptor beta chains reported below all come from one sample, sequenced in a study of shared clonotypes between healthy human individuals. TCRdb's copy holds only in-frame clones and misses some; the assay was immunoSEQ multiplex PCR. The sample yields some 1 million clones, under 80% seen once. Sequenced material: memory CD4+ T cells sorted from blood. Indicated subset: CD45RA-negative fraction. Source of these receptors: a young man in good health.

The rearrangement joins TRBV28 to TRBJ1-6; perhaps TRBD1 as D (6 bases). Germline values: CDR1 MDHEN, CDR2 SYDVKM. This CDR3 is built from 16 residues. V shed 6 bases and J shed 10 bases, with 22 bases lying between them. CDR3 sequence (DNA): TGTGCCAGCAGAAAAGCGGGACGGCAGGGGAGCTCACCCCTCCACTTT. It specifies CASRKAGRQGSSPLHF. The whole variable domain, remainder taken from reference TRBV28 and TRBJ1-6, is DVKVTQSSRYLVKRTGEKVFLECVQDMDHENMFWYRQDPGLGLRLIYFSYDVKMKEKGDIPEGYSVSREKKERFSLILESASTNQTSMYLCASRKAGRQGSSPLHFGNGTRLTVT.

This clone was found once. The chain recombines TRBV4-1 with TRBJ2-7; D is unresolved. Germline V gene lookup returns CDR1 MGHRA and CDR2 YSYEKL. The CDR3 is 12 residues long. Trimming took 1 base from V and 6 from J, leaving 7 bases between them. The CDR3 reads CASSQALGEQYF. CDR3 DNA: TGCGCCAGCAGCCAAGCTTTGGGCGAGCAGTACTTC.

This rearrangement joins TRBV19 to TRBJ1-1; 7 nucleotides agree with TRBD1. This CDR3 region has 14 residues. Germline CDR1 LNHDA, CDR2 SQIVND (reference sequence). J lost 8 bases, V lost 5 bases, and 11 bases had no gene match. The CDR3, as DNA: TGTGCCAGTAGTGTCGGGCAGGGGGGCGCGGAAGCTTTCTTT. Translated, it gives CASSVGQGGAEAFF.

V usage is TRBV5-6 and J usage is TRBJ1-1, with 10 bases fitting TRBD1. V lost 6 bases to trimming and J lost 5 bases; unmatched junction nucleotides: 13. This CDR3 contains 16 residues. The germline V gene encodes CDR1 SGHDT and CDR2 YYEEEE. This chain's CDR3 is CASTFGTGDGGTEAFF. The DNA for the CDR3 is TGTGCCAGCACCTTTGGGACAGGGGATGGGGGGACTGAAGCTTTCTTT.

This clone was detected a few times. The chain combines TRBV2 with TRBJ1-4; no firm D call. Trimming pared 10 bases from V and 7 bases from J, leaving 16 bases between. The germline V gene encodes CDR1 SNHLY and CDR2 FYNNEI. The CDR3 contains 13 residues. The CDR3 nucleotides are TGTGCCACCACGGCAGGTTTCGGTGAAAAACTGTTTTTT. Its protein product is CATTAGFGEKLFF.

V usage is TRBV6-1 and J usage is TRBJ2-1; D unresolved. This CDR3 has 15 amino acids. Trimming removed 8 bases at V and 5 bases at J, with 19 bases between. Germline CDR1 reads MNHNS; CDR2 reads SASEGT. CDR3 protein: CASRLGPKVDNEQFF. The CDR3 nucleotides read TGTGCCAGCCGCTTAGGGCCAAAAGTTGACAATGAGCAGTTCTTC.

V and J are TRBV7-9 and TRBJ2-3; 7 positions match TRBD1. Germline CDR1 SEHNR, CDR2 FQNEAQ (reference sequence). With 6 bases clipped from V and 0 bases from J, the junction kept 9 bases outside the gene matches. This CDR3 comprises 16 residues. The DNA of the CDR3 is TGTGCCAGCAGGGGACAGAGACGTGCTAGCACAGATACGCAGTATTTT. Residues: CASRGQRRASTDTQYF.

This clone was recorded once. The CDR3 sequence: CASSQVTSLSVKLFF. The CDR3, as DNA: TGTGCCAGCAGCCAAGTAACTTCATTAAGTGTAAAACTGTTTTTT. The J gene is TRBJ1-4, the V gene TRBV4-2, with D unclear. There are 15 residues in the CDR3. Germline CDR1 reads LGHNA; CDR2 reads YNFKEQ. Between the trimmed V and J ends, which lost 1 base and 10 bases, there was a span of 16 bases.

The chain couples TRBV18 to TRBJ2-7; TRBD2 aligns across 11 bases. The CDR3 totals 14 residues. J lost 5 bases, V lost 5 bases, and 5 bases had no gene match. The V gene's germline CDR1 is KGHSH and CDR2 LQKENI. CDR3 region: CASSSLAGANEQYF. Written as DNA, the CDR3 is TGTGCCAGCTCATCACTAGCGGGGGCCAACGAGCAGTACTTC.

The genes are TRBV20-1 and TRBJ1-2; perhaps TRBD1 as D (6 bases). Trimming pared 6 bases from V and 6 bases from J, leaving 11 bases between. Germline V gene lookup returns CDR1 DFQATT and CDR2 SNEGSKA (reference sequence). CDR3 length: 11 residues. CDR3 protein: CSAGTSNGYTF. Here the CDR3 DNA reads TGCAGTGCGGGGACATCCAATGGCTACACCTTC.

The genes are TRBV13 and TRBJ2-7, with 10 bases identical to TRBD2. This CDR3 contains 18 residues. Trimming at V came to 5 bases and at J to 7 bases, leaving 20 bases not matched to a gene. Germline V gene sequence: CDR1 PRHDT, CDR2 FYEKMQ (reference sequence). The DNA of the CDR3 is TGTGCCAGCAGCCGCTCAGCCGCTTGGGGAGCGGGAGGGCCGGAGCAGTACTTC. Translating gives CASSRSAAWGAGGPEQYF.

The chain is built from TRBV10-3 and TRBJ1-2; 10 bases align to TRBD1. J lost 7 bases, V lost 9 bases, and 8 bases had no gene match. Germline assignment: CDR1 ENHRY and CDR2 SYGVKD. This CDR3 region has 13 residues. The CDR3 sequence: CAMNSGQGSGYTF. CDR3 DNA: TGTGCCATGAATTCGGGACAGGGGTCTGGCTACACCTTC.